This T cell receptor (beta chain) stems from a study of CD8 T cells in ankylosing spondylitis. Study-level findings and limits: A TCR beta motif of several highly homologous variants seemed to mark ankylosing spondylitis blood. Prior literature has documented some motif variants in synovial fluid and blood from reactive arthritis.

This CDR3 has 15 residues. Germline assignment: CDR1 MNHEY and CDR2 SVGEGT. V was pared by 2 bases and J by 0 bases, with 8 bases between. Points on this clonotype: Its target is unknown.

One entry per CDR3 protein results from TCRdb running MiXCR on the 5' RACE reads. The sample yields about 750,000 distinct CDR3 sequences, around 20% seen once. This TCR was sampled from a male donor with ankylosing spondylitis. The chain couples TRBV6-2 or TRBV6-3 to TRBJ2-4; unclear D gene. Sequencing used blood, either unsorted or a sorted T cell fraction (not recorded which). This CDR3 is CASSYLFLAKNIQYF. The CDR3 bases are TGTGCCAGCAGTTACCTCTTCCTAGCCAAAAACATTCAGTACTTC.